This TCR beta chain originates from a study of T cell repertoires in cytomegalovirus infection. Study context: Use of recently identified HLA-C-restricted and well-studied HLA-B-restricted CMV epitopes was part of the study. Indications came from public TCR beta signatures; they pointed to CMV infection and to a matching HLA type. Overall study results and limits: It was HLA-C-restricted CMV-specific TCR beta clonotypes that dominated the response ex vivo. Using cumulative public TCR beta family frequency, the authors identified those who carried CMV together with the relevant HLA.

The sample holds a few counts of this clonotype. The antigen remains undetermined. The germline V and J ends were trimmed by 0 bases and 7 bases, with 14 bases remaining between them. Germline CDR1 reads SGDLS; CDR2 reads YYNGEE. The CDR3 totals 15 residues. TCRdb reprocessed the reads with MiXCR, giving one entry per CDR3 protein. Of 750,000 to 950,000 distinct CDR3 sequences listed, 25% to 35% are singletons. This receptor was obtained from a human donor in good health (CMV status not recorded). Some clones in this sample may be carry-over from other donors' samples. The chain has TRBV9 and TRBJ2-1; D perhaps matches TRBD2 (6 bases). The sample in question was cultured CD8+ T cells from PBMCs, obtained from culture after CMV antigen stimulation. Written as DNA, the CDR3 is TGTGCCAGCAGCGTAGAGGAGGGTTTGTTTAATGAGCAGTTCTTC. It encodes CASSVEEGLFNEQFF. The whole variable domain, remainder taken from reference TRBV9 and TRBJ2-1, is DSGVTQTPKHLITATGQRVTLRCSPRSGDLSVYWYQQSLDQGLQFLIQYYNGEERAKGNILERFSAQQFPDLHSELNLSSLELGDSALYFCASSVEEGLFNEQFFGPGTRLTVL.